The 29 T cell receptor beta chains below all came from one sample that was sequenced in a study of CD8 T cells in Susac syndrome. RNA in amounts of roughly 0.5 to 1 ug was reverse transcribed with random hexamers. TCRdb processed the immunoSEQ multiplex PCR reads anew with MiXCR; each CDR3 protein has one entry. The data contain more than 200,000 distinct CDR3 sequences, over 85% of them singletons. The source material was CD4+ T cells from PBMCs. The receptors were sampled from a human donor with multiple sclerosis.

The J gene is TRBJ2-3, the V gene TRBV30; D possibly corresponds to TRBD1 (6 bases). Trimming left V 4 bases short and J 0 bases short, with 11 bases between. CDR3 length: 14 residues. CDR1 GTSNPN and CDR2 SVGIG come from the germline V gene (reference sequence). This chain's CDR3 is CAWKGVTSTDTQYF. The CDR3 coding sequence is TGTGCCTGGAAGGGGGTAACTAGCACAGATACGCAGTATTTT. Using reference TRBV30 and TRBJ2-3 for the parts outside the CDR3, the full variable domain is SQTIHQWPATLVQPVGSPLSLECTVEGTSNPNLYWYRQAAGRGLQLLFYSVGIGQISSEVPQNLSASRPQDRQFILSSKKLLLSDSGFYLCAWKGVTSTDTQYFGPGTRLTVL.

The chain couples TRBV6-5 to TRBJ1-1; no definite D call. The CDR3 contains 14 residues. Per the germline V gene, CDR1 is MNHEY and CDR2 is SVGAGI. V lost 2 bases, J lost 5 bases, and 12 bases lay in between. CDR3 in DNA: TGTGCCAGCAGTTACGAAGGAGGGTGGACTGAAGCTTTCTTT. Translated: CASSYEGGWTEAFF.

The rearrangement joins TRBV3-1 to TRBJ1-1, with 8 bases aligning to TRBD1. The germline CDR1 and CDR2 sequences are LGHDT and YNNKEL (reference sequence). CDR3 size: 13 residues. Losses at the gene ends were 4 bases for V and 11 bases for J; bases not matched to a gene: 9. The CDR3 loop reads CASSLLQGASAFF. The CDR3 coding sequence is TGTGCCAGCAGCCTTCTCCAGGGGGCATCGGCTTTCTTT.

V and J are TRBV9 and TRBJ2-1; no reliable D call. V was clipped by 0 bases and J by 15 bases, with 13 bases between them. The germline CDR1 and CDR2 sequences are SGDLS and YYNGEE. There are 12 residues in the CDR3. The CDR3 sequence: CASSVGPGPVFF. The DNA for the CDR3 is TGTGCCAGCAGCGTAGGACCCGGCCCCGTGTTCTTC. The full variable domain, with the rest looked up from reference TRBV9 and TRBJ2-1, is DSGVTQTPKHLITATGQRVTLRCSPRSGDLSVYWYQQSLDQGLQFLIQYYNGEERAKGNILERFSAQQFPDLHSELNLSSLELGDSALYFCASSVGPGPVFFGPGTRLTVL.

CDR3 sequence reads: CASSPQGALTTEAFF. CDR3 DNA: TGCGCCAGCAGCCCACAGGGGGCGCTGACCACTGAAGCTTTCTTT. This sequence joins TRBV4-1 and TRBJ1-1, with 9 bases matching TRBD1. Germline-derived CDR1 and CDR2 are MGHRA and YSYEKL. V lost 4 bases to trimming and J lost 4 bases; unmatched junction nucleotides: 7. The CDR3 has 15 amino acids.

This clonotype has just one count. The rearrangement joins TRBV30 to TRBJ1-1; no definite D call. V was shortened by 4 bases and J by 3 bases, with 12 bases between the two germline ends. CDR1 is GTSNPN and CDR2 is SVGIG in the germline V gene (reference sequence). This CDR3 region has 13 residues. The DNA for the CDR3 is TGTGCCTGGAAGTGGTCCGATTACACTGAAGCTTTCTTT. Translation gives CAWKWSDYTEAFF.

The gene calls are TRBV7-9 and TRBJ2-3, with 7 bases fitting TRBD2. The CDR3 length is 17 residues. Germline loops: CDR1 SEHNR, CDR2 FQNEAQ (reference sequence). The trim removed 2 bases at V and 5 bases at J, leaving 13 bases unmatched. The CDR3 DNA reads as TGTGCCAGCAGCTTACTGCTAGGGGAGGGCCGAGGAGATACGCAGTATTTT. This translates into CASSLLLGEGRGDTQYF. Drawing the rest from reference TRBV7-9 and TRBJ2-3, the complete variable domain is DTGVSQNPRHKITKRGQNVTFRCDPISEHNRLYWYRQTLGQGPEFLTYFQNEAQLEKSRLLSDRFSAERPKGSFSTLEIQRTEQGDSAMYLCASSLLLGEGRGDTQYFGPGTRLTVL.

V gene TRBV28 combines with J gene TRBJ2-7, with 7 nucleotides matching TRBD1. After removal of 8 bases from V and 4 bases from J, the junction contained 11 bases not matched to a gene. This CDR3 has 14 residues. Germline CDR1 MDHEN, CDR2 SYDVKM. CDR3 region: CASRPGQTRYEQYF. The DNA for the CDR3 is TGTGCCAGCCGCCCGGGACAGACTCGATACGAGCAGTACTTC.

This chain connects TRBV9 to TRBJ1-2, with 7 bases matching TRBD1. J was trimmed by 4 bases and V by 4 bases; bases with no gene match: 7. The CDR3 has 14 amino acids. Germline values: CDR1 SGDLS, CDR2 YYNGEE. The CDR3 loop reads CASSTGTATYGYTF. The CDR3 DNA follows: TGTGCCAGCAGCACCGGGACAGCCACCTATGGCTACACCTTC.

The chain combines TRBV28 with TRBJ2-1; TRBD2 aligns across 10 bases. J gave up 7 bases and V 4 bases, and 13 bases lay outside the gene matches. Germline V gives CDR1 MDHEN, CDR2 SYDVKM. The CDR3 runs to 17 residues. The CDR3 DNA reads as TGTGCCAGCAGTTCTGAGCAAGCGGGGGGGCCGGGTAATGAGCAGTTCTTC. Its protein is CASSSEQAGGPGNEQFF.

This chain joins TRBV7-9 and TRBJ1-1; unclear D gene. Germline V CDR1 and CDR2: SEHNR, FQNEAQ (reference sequence). The CDR3 runs to 12 residues. V lost 5 bases and J lost 1, with 5 bases in between. CDR3 in amino acids: CASSQRNTEAFF. CDR3 DNA sequence: TGTGCCAGCAGCCAAAGGAACACTGAAGCTTTCTTT.

This clonotype is a singleton in its sample. The chain couples TRBV13 to TRBJ1-1; no clear D gene. The CDR3 is made up of 15 amino acids. Germline CDR1 reads PRHDT; CDR2 reads FYEKMQ (reference sequence). V shed 1 base and J shed 3 bases, with 12 bases lying between them. In DNA form, the CDR3 reads TGTGCCAGCAGCTTAGTCTCTGGTTATGACACTGAAGCTTTCTTT. This gives the protein CASSLVSGYDTEAFF.

This chain uses TRBV25-1 with TRBJ2-5, with 15 bases that match TRBD2. Germline trimming cut 1 base from V and 5 bases from J; bases unmatched to any gene: 5. CDR1 is MGHDK and CDR2 is SYGVNS in the germline V gene. CDR3 length: 17 residues. The CDR3 spells CASSESLGLAGGETQYF. CDR3 sequence (DNA): TGTGCCAGCAGTGAATCCCTCGGACTAGCGGGAGGGGAGACCCAGTACTTC.

A note on this clonotype: One end of the junction varies from germline; a read error may be responsible. The J gene is TRBJ2-1, the V gene TRBV30; possibly TRBD1 for D (6 bases). Looked up from germline, CDR1 is GTSNPN and CDR2 is SVGIG (reference sequence). The CDR3 extends over 12 amino acids. CDR3 bases: TGTGCCTGGAGCCGGCAGGGGCCGGTTGTAGTCTTC. It translates to CAWSRQGPVVVF.

V and J are TRBV6-1 and TRBJ1-5, with unresolved D. Trimming removed 5 bases at V and 4 bases at J, with 12 bases between. CDR1 MNHNS and CDR2 SASEGT come from the germline V gene. The CDR3 is 14 residues long. The CDR3 DNA follows: TGTGCCAGCAGTAATGACGGCCGAAATCAGCCCCAGCATTTT. The encoded protein is CASSNDGRNQPQHF.

The chain has TRBV5-6 and TRBJ2-4; 10 bases are shared with TRBD2. Trimming took 0 bases from V and 7 from J; bases not matched to a gene: 16. CDR3 length: 19 amino acids. Per germline, CDR1 SGHDT and CDR2 YYEEEE. The CDR3 nucleotides read TGTGCCAGCAGCTTGGTGCGACTAGCGGGCCGCGACCTCAGGAACATTCAGTACTTC. It codes for CASSLVRLAGRDLRNIQYF.

This sequence joins TRBV30 and TRBJ1-1; perhaps TRBD1 as D (5 bases). CDR1 and CDR2 (germline): GTSNPN, SVGIG (reference sequence). The length of the CDR3 is 13 residues. V lost 2 bases to trimming and J lost 1 base, with 8 bases between them. In DNA form, the CDR3 reads TGTGCCTGGAGTCGGCAGGGGAACACTGAAGCTTTCTTT. Protein sequence: CAWSRQGNTEAFF.

V gene TRBV7-2 combines with J gene TRBJ1-1, with TRBD1 as a possible D gene (5 bases). The V end lost 10 bases, the J end lost 1 base, and 7 bases lay between the germline ends. The CDR3 is 11 residues long. In germline, CDR1 is SGHTA, CDR2 FQGNSA. The DNA of the CDR3 is TGTGCCACCGGGGCGAACACTGAAGCTTTCTTT. It specifies CATGANTEAFF.

The CDR3 loop is CASSSAPGYTF. In nucleotides, the CDR3 is TGTGCCAGCAGTTCGGCTCCTGGCTACACCTTC. The V gene is TRBV28, the J gene TRBJ1-2; D unclear. The V and J ends lost 4 bases and 7 bases respectively, with 7 bases between them. The CDR3 has 11 residues. Germline V CDR1 and CDR2: MDHEN, SYDVKM.

V and J are TRBV15 and TRBJ2-5; tentatively, D is TRBD2 (6 bases). Deletions cut 1 base from V and 2 bases from J, with 14 bases between. Germline CDR1 LNHNV, CDR2 YYDKDF (reference sequence). This CDR3 is built from 16 residues. In DNA form, the CDR3 reads TGTGCCACCAGCAGAGGCGTAGCGGTGGGGCAAGAGACCCAGTACTTC. Translated, it gives CATSRGVAVGQETQYF.

This chain joins TRBV19 and TRBJ1-1, with D perhaps TRBD1 (5 bases). V lost 4 bases to trimming and J lost 5 bases, with 14 bases between them. CDR1 is LNHDA, CDR2 SQIVND, per germline (reference sequence). The CDR3 contains 14 residues. CDR3 sequence reads: CASSTVRGGTEAFF. The CDR3 bases are TGTGCCAGTAGTACCGTCCGGGGGGGGACTGAAGCTTTCTTT.

This clonotype occurred once. The chain has TRBV6-5 and TRBJ2-6, with no clear D. Trimming pared 10 bases from V and 1 base from J, leaving 11 bases between. The CDR3 covers 14 residues. Germline V CDR1 and CDR2: MNHEY, SVGAGI. The CDR3 here is CATLSLSGANVLTF. DNA for the CDR3: TGTGCCACCCTTTCCCTTTCTGGGGCCAACGTCCTGACTTTC.

The chain recombines TRBV11-2 with TRBJ2-5, with D possibly TRBD1 on 7 matching bases. This CDR3 is built from 16 residues. Germline values: CDR1 SGHAT, CDR2 FQNNGV. Trimming stripped 4 bases from V and 5 bases from J, with 20 bases between. The DNA of the CDR3 is TGTGCCAGCAGCTCGCCCGCGGGACAGAGAGAGGAGACCCAGTACTTC. It is translated as CASSSPAGQREETQYF.

This chain joins TRBV2 and TRBJ2-6; 8 bases agree with TRBD1. The CDR3 covers 17 residues. V shed 7 bases and J 0 bases; nucleotides not matched to a gene: 8. Germline V gives CDR1 SNHLY, CDR2 FYNNEI. CDR3 region: CASKSGGQGSGANVLTF. The CDR3 coding sequence is TGTGCCAGCAAATCAGGGGGCCAAGGCTCTGGGGCCAACGTCCTGACTTTC.

The chain is built from TRBV12-3 or TRBV12-4 and TRBJ2-7, with TRBD2 matching 11 bases. V shed 6 bases, J shed 6 bases, and the junction held 7 bases outside the gene matches. The length of the CDR3 is 14 residues. The CDR3, as DNA: TGTGCCAGCAGCCCATCGGGACTAGCGGCCGAGCAGTACGTC. It is translated as CASSPSGLAAEQYV.

The chain links TRBV18 to TRBJ2-3, with D maybe TRBD1 (5 bases). Trimming cost V 3 bases and J 2 bases, with 12 bases left between them. The CDR3 extends over 15 amino acids. The germline CDR1 and CDR2 sequences are KGHSH and LQKENI. CDR3 amino acids: CASSPLGRDTDTQYF. DNA for the CDR3: TGTGCCAGCTCACCTCTCGGCAGGGACACAGATACGCAGTATTTT. Using reference TRBV18 and TRBJ2-3 for the parts outside the CDR3, the full variable domain is NAGVMQNPRHLVRRRGQEARLRCSPMKGHSHVYWYRQLPEEGLKFMVYLQKENIIDESGMPKERFSAEFPKEGPSILRIQQVVRGDSAAYFCASSPLGRDTDTQYFGPGTRLTVL.

V and J are TRBV5-6 and TRBJ1-6; D is unresolved. CDR3 length equals 14 residues. V lost 2 bases to trimming and J lost 4 bases, with 7 bases between them. Germline-derived CDR1 and CDR2 are SGHDT and YYEEEE. CDR3 nucleotides: TGTGCCAGCAGCTTCCTGAGATATAATTCACCCCTCCACTTT. Its translation: CASSFLRYNSPLHF. Supplemented by reference TRBV5-6 and TRBJ1-6, the full variable domain reads DAGVTQSPTHLIKTRGQQVTLRCSPKSGHDTVSWYQQALGQGPQFIFQYYEEEERQRGNFPDRFSGHQFPNYSSELNVNALLLGDSALYLCASSFLRYNSPLHFGNGTRLTVT.

The chain carries TRBV5-1 and TRBJ2-1; 9 bases align to TRBD1. This CDR3 spans 14 amino acids. CDR1 and CDR2 (germline): SGHRS, YFSETQ. V shed 5 bases, J shed 7 bases, and the junction held 7 bases outside the gene matches. Here the CDR3 reads CASSYDRGSNEQFF. In nucleotides, the CDR3 is TGCGCCAGCAGTTATGACAGGGGGTCGAATGAGCAGTTCTTC. Drawing the rest from reference TRBV5-1 and TRBJ2-1, the complete variable domain is KAGVTQTPRYLIKTRGQQVTLSCSPISGHRSVSWYQQTPGQGLQFLFEYFSETQRNKGNFPGRFSGRQFSNSRSEMNVSTLELGDSALYLCASSYDRGSNEQFFGPGTRLTVL.

V and J are TRBV23-1 and TRBJ1-3, with TRBD1 matching 7 bases. TRBV23-1 is filed as an ORF, its function uncertain. The CDR3 covers 15 residues. With 4 bases clipped from V and 3 bases from J, the junction kept 6 bases outside the gene matches. Here the CDR3 reads CASSPGGLGGNTIYF. The CDR3 nucleotides are TGCGCCAGCAGTCCAGGGGGGCTAGGTGGAAACACCATATATTTT.